This T cell receptor beta chain was identified during a study of shared clonotypes between healthy human individuals (dated by TCRdb to the early 2020s). In terms of the full investigation: Three men and two women, aged 18 to 49 years, made up the cohort. For each donor, three plates each were used for CD4 naive and CD4 memory, two plates were used for CD8 naive, and one plate was used for CD8 memory. The study deeply sequenced blood TCR repertoires of 5 or 6 healthy adults to estimate repertoire size and the extent of clonotype sharing between individuals. Libraries were prepared and TCR repertoires were sequenced by different laboratories using diverse techniques, in order to increase sequencing depth and limit assay-specific biases. Per donor, leukapheresis produced somewhere between about 0.94 and 9.5 billion PBMCs.

The CDR1 and CDR2 encoded by the germline V gene are SQVTM and ANQGSEA. Its CDR3 holds 13 amino acids, cysteine through phenylalanine. Only the CDR3 region is kept as DNA, spanning 39 bases read in frame from base 1. V drops 2 bases and J drops 8 bases, leaving 15 bases in between. The paper as a whole reports these results and caveats: Higher generation probabilities were observed for clonotypes shared by all four sorted-subset donors than for non-shared clonotypes. The small number of donors limited the genetic and exposure-history diversity represented. About 5% of naive CD4, 3.5% of naive CD8, about 2.1% of memory CD4, and less than 0.45% of memory CD8 clonotypes were shared across several donors. Naive subsets generally had larger estimated clonotype richness than memory subsets did. Sampling was limited to blood, and TCR repertoires in tissue likely differ from TCR repertoires in blood. Rarefaction of sorted-subset datasets indicated incomplete sequencing despite the large sequencing depth. Pairwise subsampling indicated that sequencing depth was expected to affect the degree of clonotype sharing among donors.

For the CD8 naive samples, CD45RO-negative cells were positively selected for CCR7, yielding a CD45RA+CCR7+ population from which TemRA cells were excluded. Donors were healthy HIV-negative adults with no recently reported acute infections or vaccinations. Every donor was a Caucasian adult residing in Nashville, Tennessee, USA. Blood was collected by leukapheresis, and PBMCs were isolated by Ficoll-Histopaque density gradient centrifugation and then cryopreserved in liquid nitrogen vapor phase. Purity and quantity of every magnetically sorted T cell population were checked by analytical flow cytometry. From each sorted fraction, genomic DNA was isolated and quantified by UV absorbance on a Nanodrop 2000c. Comments on this clone: Its antigen is currently not known. There are no base qualities to consult, and no much larger clone falls within one base.

Using the deep immunoSEQ assay, TCR CDR3 regions were amplified from genomic DNA by multiplex PCR. Genomic DNA extracted from each cell subset was distributed evenly over all wells of several immunoSEQ 96-well plates, and each plate served as one replicate. For sorted subsets, roughly 200 ng of genomic DNA, equivalent to around 31,000 T cell genomes, went into each replicate PCR. The purified libraries were quantified using a Qubit 3.0 fluorometer, sized with a Bioanalyzer 2100, and then quantified again using the KAPA Library Quantification kit. Each immunoSEQ 96-well plate was sequenced on its own single-read 150-cycle Illumina NextSeq 550 flow cell. The authors' analysis ran thus. Because the immunoSEQ output included only junctional sequences and no quality scores, the filtering could not be the same as the filtering used for full-length reads. To assign V/J genes and CDR3, sequences were annotated against IMGT germline references using PyIR, a Python wrapper for IgBLAST v1.9. Reads were removed for weak V/J assignments (E-value above 1e-6), missing CDR3, stop codons, out-of-frame junctions, or ambiguous translated residues. V3J clonotypes were defined by identical inferred V gene, J gene, and CDR3 amino acid sequence. Percentage overlap between repertoires was computed as shared unique clonotypes divided by the size of the smaller repertoire. Repertoire richness was assessed with RTK rarefaction, the Chao1 estimator, and Recon v2.1 estimates of unobserved clonotypes. Generation probabilities for all TCRbeta clonotypes obtained by the gDNA method from a few donors were computed using OLGA. Held by TCRdb, this immuneACCESS table contains in-frame sequences only and omits some clones. Under half of the omission traces to an unresolved V gene where checked; the cause of the rest is unknown. The V and J calls and clone size are taken from that table; D and trimming were inferred from the DNA. The sample records about 1.9 million clones, over 85% of which are singletons. The ten largest clones add up to around 1.8% of the sample.

This clonotype originated in a man aged 18 to 30 in good health. Some clones in this sample may be carry-over from other donors' samples. Sequenced: naive CD8+ T cells from PBMCs. The sample's cell subset or site label is to be understood as: CD45RA+CCR7+. The rearranged segments are TRBV29-1 and TRBJ1-2; TRBD1 is a weak D gene call, 5 bases matching. In nucleotides, the sequence is TGCAGCGTTGAATGGCGGCAGGGCGTAGGCTACACCTTC. It specifies CSVEWRQGVGYTF.